This TCR beta chain was sequenced in a study of regulatory T cells in long-lasting Graves disease (TCRdb year 2021). At the level of the whole study: Persistent Graves' disease was defined as persistently positive TSH receptor autoantibodies together with antithyroid drug treatment for over 5 years. Persistent Graves' disease patients in the clinical cohort had taken antithyroid drugs for roughly ten years on average. A total of around 35 samples underwent TCR sequencing, from about 13 patients with persistent Graves' disease and approximately 20 patients with newly diagnosed Graves' disease. The study was registered as a clinical trial and conducted in China. Persistent Graves' disease patients were compared with newly diagnosed Graves' disease patients by peripheral blood TCR sequencing and RNA sequencing.

From V the trimming removes 2 bases and from J it removes 0 bases, while the gene matches leave 8 bases of the junction unaccounted for. The germline V gene specifies MDHEN as CDR1 and SYDVKM as CDR2. There are 18 amino acids in the CDR3, from cysteine to phenylalanine inclusive. Of the read, only the CDR3 DNA is kept; its 54 bases are in frame from base 1. The library was produced with multiplex PCR. Instrument used: Illumina HiSeq 4000. CDR3 regions were amplified by Arm-PCR with iRepertoire HTBI primers to construct TCR beta libraries. Before sequencing, the PCR products went through gel purification. The paper's processing steps were these. Gene usage analysis of CDR3 amino acid clonotypes relied on the approximately 60 TRBV and 12 to 15 TRBJ segments identified across samples. COPE and FqMerger were used to merge filtered high-quality paired reads into contigs. BLAST was used to align contigs to IMGT TRBV, TRBD and TRBJ reference genes, and CDR3 was defined according to IMGT. Any clonotype with a frequency above 0.1% was counted as a highly expanded clone. Repertoire diversity was measured by Shannon entropy, and V-J evenness by the Gini coefficient. A clonotype found in more than one individual was treated as public. TCRdb passed the public sequencing reads through fastp at Q25 and MiXCR, retaining productive beta sequences. Each record represents a unique CDR3 protein, reported with the most common genes and DNA among its rows. Here the V and J calls rest on TCRdb's processing, not on the authors' analysis. This sample holds over 650,000 distinct CDR3 sequences; 30% were observed only once. Of the sample, roughly 41% falls within the top ten clones.

In the paper's terms, the time point label means: persistent/refractory GD, antithyroid drugs over 5 years with positive TRAb. RNA was extracted from PBMCs in TRIzol for both TCR sequencing and RNA sequencing. Graves' disease was diagnosed according to American Thyroid Association guidelines. Recruitment of patients was carried out at an endocrinology department in Xi'an, China. Each patient gave about 9.1 milliliters of peripheral blood, collected in an EDTA anticoagulant tube. Ficoll Paque Plus density gradient separation was used to isolate PBMCs, and no further T cell sorting was performed. An Agilent 2100 Bioanalyzer and agarose gel were used to check RNA quality, while a NanoDrop 2000 measured RNA concentration. What the study reported, not specific to this receptor: Sequencing and analysis were limited to the TCR beta chain. The authors acknowledged the small sample size as a limitation that may reduce accuracy. TRBV28, TRBJ1-2 and TRBJ2-5 were preferentially used in persistent disease, while TRBV20-1 and TRBJ2-1 were favored in newly diagnosed disease. Because the primary lesion, thyroid tissue, could not be accessed, the study looked at peripheral blood alone. Lower TCR Shannon entropy and fewer highly expanded clones were observed in persistent Graves' disease patients than in newly diagnosed patients, which suggested clonal expansion. Patients with persistent disease shared more public clonotypes (about 2,500) than newly diagnosed patients did (approximately 1,000).

This clonotype has just a few counts. What this receptor recognizes is not known. Within one base of it there is no much larger clone, and no base qualities were kept. The clonotype was recovered from a female donor with Graves disease. The sequenced sample was peripheral blood mononuclear cells (PBMCs), obtained when the disease was refractory, from a patient treated with antithyroid drugs. The chain was built from TRBV28 and TRBJ1-5, and 9 bases in between align with TRBD1. The nucleotides read TGTGCCAGCAGTTTACCTAAACAGGGGGCGGATAGCAATCAGCCCCAGCATTTT. This codes for CASSLPKQGADSNQPQHF.